The 23 T cell receptor beta chains below all came from one sample that was sequenced in a study of cytomegalovirus exposure and HLA in healthy donors. PCR amplification relied on 60 Vbeta primers (plus 13 Jbeta primers). Repertoires were generated with immunoSEQ multiplex PCR, while TCRdb's copy carries only in-frame clones and drops some. The table has about 170,000 clones, around 77% seen once. The sample consisted of PBMCs. Every receptor here comes from a young woman in good health and CMV-seropositive.

This chain links TRBV6-5 with TRBJ1-4; D gene uncertain. CDR1 is MNHEY and CDR2 is SVGAGI in the germline V gene. CDR3 size: 13 residues. Trimming took off 2 bases at V and 7 bases at J, with 8 bases between the two ends. As DNA, the CDR3 is TGTGCCAGCAGTTACGGGCGGGGTGAAAAACTGTTTTTT. Translated, it gives CASSYGRGEKLFF.

This chain joins TRBV5-1 and TRBJ2-1; D not certain. Germline-derived CDR1 and CDR2 are SGHRS and YFSETQ. Trimming took 4 bases from V and 10 from J, leaving 15 bases between them. This CDR3 has 13 amino acids. The DNA for the CDR3 is TGCGCCAGCAGCACGAGGAACCACATCGAGCAGTTCTTC. It encodes CASSTRNHIEQFF. Using reference TRBV5-1 and TRBJ2-1 for the parts outside the CDR3, the full variable domain is KAGVTQTPRYLIKTRGQQVTLSCSPISGHRSVSWYQQTPGQGLQFLFEYFSETQRNKGNFPGRFSGRQFSNSRSEMNVSTLELGDSALYLCASSTRNHIEQFFGPGTRLTVL.

The chain joins TRBV7-8 to TRBJ1-5, with D unclear. CDR3 length: 13 amino acids. V was cut by 5 bases and J by 3 bases, with 8 bases left in between. CDR1 is SGHVS and CDR2 is FQNEAQ in the germline V gene. CDR3 DNA: TGTGCCAGCAGCCGGACTACCAATCAGCCCCAGCATTTT. Its translation: CASSRTTNQPQHF.

The DNA of the CDR3 is TGTGCCAGTAGTATTAACAGGAGCAATCAGCCCCAGCATTTT. It yields the protein CASSINRSNQPQHF. The J gene is TRBJ1-5, the V gene TRBV19, with TRBD1 as a possible D gene (5 bases). The CDR3 is 14 residues long. V was clipped by 3 bases and J by 1 base, with 7 bases between them. The germline gives CDR1 LNHDA, CDR2 SQIVND (reference sequence).

For the CDR3, the DNA is TGCGCCAGCAGCCAAACAGGGATCAGCTACGAGCAGTACTTC. It is translated as CASSQTGISYEQYF. This rearrangement joins TRBV4-3 to TRBJ2-7, with D perhaps TRBD1 (6 bases). The V gene's germline CDR1 is LGHNA and CDR2 YSLEER. This CDR3 contains 14 residues. With 2 bases removed from V and 3 bases from J, the gap between germline ends came to 11 bases.

V gene TRBV6-6 combines with J gene TRBJ2-1; 8 bases match TRBD1. There are 14 residues in the CDR3. The J segment lost 9 bases and the V segment lost 5 bases, leaving 9 bases of the junction unmatched. Germline assignment: CDR1 MNHNY and CDR2 SVGAGI (reference sequence). DNA for the CDR3: TGTGCCAGCAGTCCCCAAAGGACAGGGTCTGAGCAGTTCTTC. It codes for CASSPQRTGSEQFF.

The gene calls are TRBV7-2 and TRBJ2-7; 14 bases line up with TRBD2. Germline CDR1 reads SGHTA; CDR2 reads FQGNSA. The length of the CDR3 is 15 residues. Trimming at V came to 3 bases and at J to 12 bases, leaving 10 bases not matched to a gene. This CDR3 is CASSFKGTSGSSPYF. The CDR3 nucleotides read TGTGCCAGCAGCTTCAAAGGGACTAGCGGGAGCTCGCCGTACTTC.

The chain links TRBV4-3 to TRBJ2-1; 14 nucleotides align to TRBD2. The CDR3 is made up of 17 amino acids. Germline trimming cut 1 base from V and 8 bases from J; bases unmatched to any gene: 7. Looked up from germline, CDR1 is LGHNA and CDR2 is YSLEER. The CDR3 protein is CASSQGLAGGSDDEQFF. The CDR3 region has the DNA TGCGCCAGCAGCCAAGGACTAGCGGGAGGGTCGGACGATGAGCAGTTCTTC.

The chain uses TRBV7-7 and TRBJ2-3, with a possible D match to TRBD2 (5 bases). Deletions cut 1 base from V and 0 bases from J, with 8 bases between. The CDR3 consists of 15 residues. The germline CDR1 and CDR2 sequences are SSHAT and FNYEAQ (reference sequence). CDR3 DNA: TGTGCCAGCAGCTTAGAACCTAGCAGCACAGATACGCAGTATTTT. Translation: CASSLEPSSTDTQYF.

The sample holds a few counts of this clone. The chain joins TRBV5-1 to TRBJ1-1; unclear D gene. This CDR3 is built from 14 residues. Trimming shortened V by 4 bases and J by 0 bases, and 10 bases separated the two germline ends. CDR1 and CDR2 from the germline V gene are SGHRS and YFSETQ. CDR3 sequence: CASSPAGMNTEAFF. The DNA of the CDR3 is TGCGCCAGCAGCCCGGCGGGGATGAACACTGAAGCTTTCTTT.

The rearrangement joins TRBV20-1 to TRBJ2-7, with D possibly matching TRBD2 (5 bases). V was pared by 6 bases and J by 12 bases, with 18 bases between. CDR3 length equals 11 residues. Per germline, CDR1 DFQATT and CDR2 SNEGSKA (reference sequence). The CDR3 DNA is TGCAGTGCCAGCGGAGAGGGCCTAGCGTACTTC. It translates to CSASGEGLAYF.

CDR3 amino acids: CASSFETGTTDTQYF. For the CDR3, the DNA is TGTGCCAGCAGCTTTGAGACAGGGACCACAGATACGCAGTATTTT. This sequence joins TRBV7-9 and TRBJ2-3; 7 bases are shared with TRBD1. The trim removed 3 bases at V and 2 bases at J, leaving 5 bases unmatched. This CDR3 contains 15 residues. CDR1 and CDR2 (germline): SEHNR, FQNEAQ (reference sequence).

The genes are TRBV5-1 and TRBJ2-6, with 9 bases fitting TRBD1. The CDR3 runs to 16 residues. The trim removed 7 bases at V and 4 bases at J, leaving 9 bases unmatched. From germline, CDR1 is SGHRS and CDR2 YFSETQ. The CDR3 region is CASREQGAAGANVLTF. DNA for the CDR3: TGCGCCAGCCGAGAACAGGGGGCGGCAGGGGCCAACGTCCTGACTTTC.

The V gene is TRBV6-5, the J gene TRBJ1-1; D gene uncertain. CDR1 MNHEY and CDR2 SVGAGI come from the germline V gene. The germline V and J ends were trimmed by 4 bases and 4 bases, with 16 bases remaining between them. The CDR3 is 15 amino acids. The CDR3 nucleotides are TGTGCCAGCAGTTCCGCCTCTTCAACTCCCACTGAAGCTTTCTTT. This translates into CASSSASSTPTEAFF.

The chain carries TRBV7-2 and TRBJ1-2, with TRBD1 identical over 8 bases. Germline trimming cut 5 bases from V and 8 bases from J; bases unmatched to any gene: 16. The CDR3 length is 16 residues. Germline V gene lookup returns CDR1 SGHTA and CDR2 FQGNSA. The DNA for the CDR3 is TGTGCCAGCAGCCCCGGGGCGGACAGGGCTTTTTACGGCTACACCTTC. It is translated as CASSPGADRAFYGYTF.

The chain combines TRBV5-1 with TRBJ2-7; D gene uncertain. The CDR3 is 15 residues long. Trimming cost V 4 bases and J 0 bases, with 14 bases left between them. Germline CDR1 reads SGHRS; CDR2 reads YFSETQ. The CDR3 region has the DNA TGCGCCAGCAGCCCGACAAGTCTCAGCTCCTACGAGCAGTACTTC. Translating gives CASSPTSLSSYEQYF.

The V call is TRBV30, the J call TRBJ2-3; the D gene is possibly TRBD2 (5 bases). V lost 5 bases to trimming and J lost 2 bases, with 5 bases between them. The CDR3 consists of 11 residues. The germline gives CDR1 GTSNPN, CDR2 SVGIG (reference sequence). This chain's CDR3 is CAWDYTDTQYF. As DNA, the CDR3 is TGTGCCTGGGACTACACAGATACGCAGTATTTT.

As to this clone: This same CDR3 is encoded by further DNA sequences in the sample. The V call is TRBV28, the J call TRBJ1-1, with D tentatively TRBD1 (6 bases). V was clipped by 5 bases and J by 1 base, with 11 bases between them. The length of the CDR3 is 14 residues. Per the germline V gene, CDR1 is MDHEN and CDR2 is SYDVKM. In nucleotides, the CDR3 is TGTGCCAGCAGTCTTCCGACAGGGAACACTGAAGCTTTCTTT. Its translation: CASSLPTGNTEAFF.

The chain joins TRBV6-5 to TRBJ1-2, with D possibly being TRBD1 (6 bases). This CDR3 contains 13 residues. The germline V gene encodes CDR1 MNHEY and CDR2 SVGAGI. Trimming stripped 6 bases from V and 2 bases from J, with 10 bases between. CDR3 sequence (DNA): TGTGCCAGCAGCCGACAGGAGAACTATGGCTACACCTTC. Its protein product is CASSRQENYGYTF.

The genes are TRBV5-1 and TRBJ2-2; 10 positions match TRBD1. In germline, CDR1 is SGHRS, CDR2 YFSETQ. Trimming took 3 bases from V and 4 from J; bases not matched to a gene: 9. CDR3 size: 17 residues. CDR3 coding DNA: TGCGCCAGCAGCTCACCGGGACAGGGGACCGTCACCGGGGAGCTGTTTTTT. This gives the protein CASSSPGQGTVTGELFF.

This clone was picked up one time. This chain connects TRBV5-5 to TRBJ1-5; perhaps TRBD1 as D (6 bases). The CDR3 runs to 14 residues. Trimming removed 0 bases at V and 6 bases at J, with 10 bases between. The germline gives CDR1 SGHKS, CDR2 YYEKEE (reference sequence). Here the CDR3 reads CASSLAGARQPQHF. As DNA, the CDR3 is TGTGCCAGCAGCTTGGCAGGGGCGCGTCAGCCCCAGCATTTT.

The chain couples TRBV4-1 to TRBJ2-1; D gene unclear. V was shortened by 6 bases and J by 6 bases, with 18 bases between the two germline ends. CDR3 length: 15 residues. CDR1 is MGHRA, CDR2 YSYEKL, per germline. The CDR3 DNA reads TGCGCCAGCAGACCTGATCGAAGGAGCATCAATGAGCAGTTCTTC. Its protein is CASRPDRRSINEQFF.

V is TRBV5-4 and J is TRBJ1-1; D unresolved. Per the germline V gene, CDR1 is SGHNT and CDR2 is YYREEE (reference sequence). There are 15 residues in the CDR3. The V and J ends lost 0 bases and 6 bases respectively, with 15 bases between them. This CDR3 is CASSLGSRVMSEAFF. CDR3 DNA sequence: TGTGCCAGCAGCTTGGGCAGCCGGGTTATGTCTGAAGCTTTCTTT.